These T cell receptor beta chains were read from a single sample in a study of blood T cell repertoires in COVID-19. Libraries were prepared by immunoSEQ multiplex PCR; TCRdb keeps only in-frame clonotypes and omits some of them. Of roughly 50,000 clones listed, 89% are singletons. Sequenced sample: peripheral blood. The receptors stem from a human donor in a cohort sampled during active COVID-19. CDR3s include the opening cysteine and the closing phenylalanine or tryptophan. D genes are given only for firm matches. Size is omitted from some rows. Given values are once, few, many or a class for expanded clones.

clone size	V gene	D gene	J gene	CDR3 protein	CDR3 DNA
NA	TRBV5-1	NA	TRBJ1-2	CASSLGQNYGYTF	TGCGCCAGCAGCTTGGGACAGAACTATGGCTACACCTTC
once	TRBV2	TRBD2	TRBJ2-3	CASGGLSLSADTQYF	TGTGCCAGCGGGGGACTATCCCTTAGTGCAGATACGCAGTATTTT
NA	TRBV6-5	NA	TRBJ2-7	CASSDRGRLNYEQYF	TGTGCCAGCAGCGACCGAGGGAGGCTGAACTACGAGCAGTACTTC
NA	TRBV11-1	NA	TRBJ2-1	CASRLRGGVIYNEQFF	TGTGCCAGCAGGTTACGGGGCGGGGTGATTTACAATGAGCAGTTCTTC
few	TRBV5-3	NA	TRBJ1-5	CARSGEDSNQPQHF	TGTGCCAGAAGCGGGGAGGATAGCAATCAGCCCCAGCATTTT
NA	TRBV6-5	TRBD1	TRBJ1-5	CASSYIQGDQPQHF	TGTGCCAGCAGTTACATCCAGGGGGATCAGCCCCAGCATTTT
once	TRBV6-2/TRBV6-3	NA	TRBJ2-7	CASSTRTAELLLYEQYF	TGTGCCAGCAGTACGAGGACAGCAGAACTTCTCCTTTACGAGCAGTACTTC
NA	TRBV7-8	TRBD2	TRBJ2-1	CASSLAGAKSSYNEQFF	TGTGCCAGCAGCCTAGCGGGGGCTAAAAGCTCCTACAATGAGCAGTTCTTC
NA	TRBV5-8	NA	TRBJ2-6	CASSLTSSGANVLTF	TGTGCCAGCAGCTTGACGAGCTCTGGGGCCAACGTCCTGACTTTC
NA	TRBV10-3	TRBD2	TRBJ2-7	CATRVAGNSYEQYF	TGTGCCACCCGGGTAGCGGGGAACTCCTACGAGCAGTACTTC
NA	TRBV7-9	NA	TRBJ2-5	CASSSSQGIETQYF	TGTGCCAGCAGCTCCTCACAGGGAATTGAGACCCAGTACTTC
NA	TRBV7-2	NA	TRBJ1-2	CASSPRWGGDYTF	TGTGCCAGCAGCCCGCGGTGGGGGGGAGACTACACCTTC
NA	TRBV4-1	TRBD1	TRBJ1-4	CASRHRQGSNEKLFF	TGCGCCAGCAGGCACCGACAGGGTTCTAATGAAAAACTGTTTTTT
NA	TRBV7-2	TRBD1	TRBJ1-1	CASSSGQGTEAFF	TGTGCCAGCAGCTCTGGACAGGGGACTGAAGCTTTCTTT
NA	TRBV27	NA	TRBJ2-3	CASSPQVEDTQYF	TGTGCCAGCAGTCCCCAGGTCGAAGATACGCAGTATTTT
NA	TRBV7-6	TRBD1	TRBJ1-2	CASSLTLFTGDRNYGYTF	TGTGCCAGCAGCTTAACCCTCTTTACAGGGGATCGCAACTATGGCTACACCTTC
NA	TRBV6-2/TRBV6-3	TRBD1	TRBJ1-2	CASSFGGGALSGYTF	TGTGCCAGCAGTTTCGGAGGGGGCGCGTTAAGTGGCTACACCTTC
NA	TRBV11-3	TRBD1	TRBJ2-3	CASSQTGLSTDTQYF	TGTGCCAGCAGCCAGACAGGGTTGAGCACAGATACGCAGTATTTT
NA	TRBV7-2	TRBD2	TRBJ2-1	CASSSAGSGGVDEQFF	TGTGCCAGCAGCTCTGCGGGTAGCGGGGGGGTGGATGAGCAGTTCTTC
NA	TRBV6-5	TRBD1	TRBJ1-2	CASSYGNGQGYGYTF	TGTGCCAGCAGTTACGGGAACGGACAGGGCTATGGCTACACCTTC
NA	TRBV4-3	NA	TRBJ2-2	CASSQDWPRKSGGYWELFF	TGCGCCAGCAGCCAAGATTGGCCCCGAAAGAGCGGTGGTTATTGGGAGCTGTTTTTT
once	TRBV18	TRBD2	TRBJ2-2	CASSPPGGQRTGELFF	TGTGCCAGCTCGCCCCCGGGGGGGCAGCGGACCGGGGAGCTGTTTTTT
NA	TRBV5-1	TRBD1	TRBJ2-7	CASTGTGGREQYF	TGCGCCAGCACCGGGACAGGGGGTCGCGAGCAGTACTTC
NA	TRBV4-1	TRBD1	TRBJ1-3	CASSQERDRAYQVSGNTIYF	TGCGCCAGCAGCCAAGAGAGGGACAGGGCATACCAAGTCTCTGGAAACACCATATATTTT
NA	TRBV5-1	TRBD2	TRBJ2-1	CASSYQAPGLASSYNEQFF	TGCGCCAGCAGCTACCAAGCCCCGGGACTAGCGAGTTCCTACAATGAGCAGTTCTTC
NA	TRBV6-6	TRBD2	TRBJ2-3	CASRRTSGTDTQYF	TGTGCCAGCAGACGGACTAGCGGCACAGATACGCAGTATTTT
NA	TRBV25-1	NA	TRBJ1-5	CASSEQGQGNQPQHF	TGTGCCAGCAGTGAACAGGGTCAAGGCAATCAGCCCCAGCATTTT
NA	TRBV5-4	TRBD1	TRBJ1-6	CASSVNRGYNYNSPLHF	TGTGCCAGCAGCGTGAACAGGGGCTATAACTATAATTCACCCCTCCACTTT
NA	TRBV4-3	TRBD2	TRBJ2-1	CASSQDRGGPYNEQFF	TGCGCCAGCAGCCAAGATCGGGGGGGGCCCTACAATGAGCAGTTCTTC
once	TRBV3-1/TRBV3-2	NA	TRBJ1-5	CASSQDVAKQPQHF	TGTGCCAGCAGCCAAGATGTGGCAAAACAGCCCCAGCATTTT
NA	TRBV7-6	TRBD2	TRBJ2-3	CASSLASGGADTQYF	TGTGCCAGCAGCTTGGCTAGCGGGGGGGCCGATACGCAGTATTTT
NA	TRBV18	NA	TRBJ1-4	CASSPPAGNEKLFF	TGTGCCAGCTCACCACCGGCAGGGAATGAAAAACTGTTTTTT
NA	TRBV6-6	NA	TRBJ1-3	CASSGTGSGFENTIYF	TGTGCCAGCAGTGGTACGGGTTCAGGGTTTGAAAACACCATATATTTT
NA	TRBV27	NA	TRBJ1-2	CASSSPSQGQGNYGYTF	TGTGCCAGCAGTTCCCCGTCGCAGGGTCAGGGTAACTATGGCTACACCTTC
NA	TRBV4-3	TRBD2	TRBJ2-1	CASSAFSRGGRYNEQFF	TGCGCCAGCAGCGCTTTTTCGCGGGGGGGCAGGTACAATGAGCAGTTCTTC
NA	TRBV5-1	NA	TRBJ1-2	CASSDTTVYGYTF	TGCGCCAGCAGCGATACCACAGTCTATGGCTACACCTTC
NA	TRBV19	NA	TRBJ2-5	CASSIGSIPYF	TGTGCCAGTAGTATAGGAAGCATCCCGTACTTC
NA	TRBV7-2	NA	TRBJ2-2	CASSRGGRGSTGELFF	TGTGCCAGCAGCCGGGGGGGCAGGGGGAGCACCGGGGAGCTGTTTTTT
NA	TRBV18	NA	TRBJ1-5	CASSPLRDQPQHF	TGTGCCAGCTCACCATTGCGGGATCAGCCCCAGCATTTT
once	TRBV5-5	NA	TRBJ2-5	CASSLAVTGPGETQYF	TGTGCCAGCAGCTTGGCGGTTACAGGGCCCGGTGAGACCCAGTACTTC
few	TRBV19	NA	TRBJ1-6	CASSDPLLSVNSPLHF	TGTGCCAGTAGCGATCCCTTACTGTCGGTGAATTCACCCCTCCACTTT
NA	TRBV7-9	TRBD1	TRBJ1-4	CASSLDRVDEKLFF	TGTGCCAGCAGCCTAGACAGGGTCGATGAAAAACTGTTTTTT
NA	TRBV29-1	NA	TRBJ2-2	CSVEHGNTGELFF	TGCAGCGTTGAGCACGGGAACACCGGGGAGCTGTTTTTT
NA	TRBV7-2	TRBD2	TRBJ2-3	CASSPPAGGGRDTQYF	TGTGCCAGCAGTCCGCCGGCGGGGGGAGGCAGGGATACGCAGTATTTT
once	TRBV3-1/TRBV3-2	TRBD1	TRBJ2-1	CASSLGQGHYNEQFF	TGTGCCAGCAGCCTGGGACAGGGACACTACAATGAGCAGTTCTTC
NA	TRBV29-1	NA	TRBJ2-5	CAGRQETQYF	TGTGCGGGGAGGCAAGAGACCCAGTACTTC
NA	TRBV19	TRBD2	TRBJ2-1	CASAKSGGLYNEQFF	TGTGCCAGTGCTAAAAGCGGGGGGCTCTACAATGAGCAGTTCTTC
NA	TRBV27	TRBD1	TRBJ1-1	CASSWMGQGGSAFF	TGTGCCAGCAGTTGGATGGGACAGGGAGGATCAGCTTTCTTT
once	TRBV27	TRBD1	TRBJ1-6	CASSLWGQVISPLHF	TGTGCCAGCAGCCTTTGGGGACAGGTGATTTCACCCCTCCACTTT